The present TCR beta chain was sequenced within a study of blood T cell repertoires in COVID-19. Study at large: Nucleic acid was either cDNA or gDNA, and it came from T cells, B-cell-depleted T cells, or PBMCs.

TCRdb keeps only in-frame clones here, not all; method: immunoSEQ multiplex PCR. The data show approximately 100,000 clones, with approximately 90% seen just once and 15% to 20% held by the top ten. With 0 bases removed from V and 2 bases from J, the gap between germline ends came to 10 bases. The CDR3 has 15 residues. Germline CDR1 LGHNA, CDR2 YNFKEQ. This TCR derives from a man aged 50-60 years with acute or convalescent COVID-19. This chain joins TRBV4-2 and TRBJ1-2; perhaps TRBD1 as D (6 bases). The sample comprised peripheral blood. CDR3 region: CASSQDFGQNYGYTF. CDR3 nucleotide sequence: TGTGCCAGCAGCCAAGATTTTGGACAGAACTATGGCTACACCTTC.